This record looks at one T cell receptor beta chain sequence and its context. The antigen is unknown. Reverse transcription of about 0.5 to 1 ug RNA was carried out with random hexamers. Amplification of TCR beta CDR3 was carried out by immunoSEQ multiplex PCR, which covered 54 Vbeta and 13 Jbeta segments. Each CDR3 protein gets one entry after TCRdb re-called the immunoSEQ multiplex PCR reads with MiXCR. The sample holds 200,000 to 250,000 distinct CDR3 sequences, 90% to 95% seen once. Treatment-naive patients with stable or active relapsing-remitting disease served as multiple sclerosis controls. TEMRA cells were FACS-enriched, while CD8+ and CD4+ T cells were negatively isolated. The data were obtained in a study of CD8 T cells in Susac syndrome. V was clipped by 2 bases and J by 3 bases; unmatched bases: 5. The length of the CDR3 is 16 residues. Germline loops: CDR1 MNHEY, CDR2 SVGAGI. Study-level results: As the study acknowledged, the number of individuals in its TCR sequencing and HLA analysis was relatively small.

The chain recombines TRBV6-5 with TRBJ2-1, with 9 bases aligning to TRBD2. The sequenced material came from CD8+ T cells from PBMCs. The clonotype was recovered from a human donor with multiple sclerosis. The CDR3 region has the DNA TGTGCCAGCAGTTACGCGACTAGCGGAGACTACAATGAGCAGTTCTTC. It codes for CASSYATSGDYNEQFF.